The rows below give T cell receptor beta chains drawn from one sample of a study of T-cell reconstitution after alpha-beta-depleted transplantation in children. Via MiXCR, TCRdb re-called the PCR reads, giving one row per CDR3 protein. The sample yields about 100,000 distinct CDR3 sequences, 4.5% to 7.5% seen once. The specimen comprised PBMCs, mostly from graft donor cells, sampled 60 days after TCRalphabeta/CD19-depleted stem cell transplant. These receptors were collected from a female patient between 2 and 15 years old who had a stem cell transplant for Fanconi anemia, so the T cells may come from the graft donor. Both conserved end residues are part of each CDR3.

v_call cdr3_aa
TRBV3-1 CASSHWGYEQYF
TRBV5-1 CASSLEGTAYEQYF
TRBV18 CASSPSAESWYF
TRBV12-3/TRBV12-4 CASRVQGPQYF
TRBV30 CAWKKVVAVTDTQYF
TRBV18 CATSPIDGRYEQYF
TRBV24-1 CATSLGVGVNQPQHF
TRBV28 CASSFLGQGPNEQFF
TRBV7-9 CASSYGQSGPYNEQFF
TRBV7-3 CASSLGGTSGLETQYF
TRBV2 CASSESRVQETQYF
TRBV5-1 CASSLDYPTDTQYF
TRBV20-1 CSARAGLAGLGSYNEQFF
TRBV7-3 CASSLDYTGTGPTGELFF
TRBV21-1 CASSKVGLLAPITYEQYF
TRBV28 CASIGGLGEQYF
TRBV25-1 CASSELSRGWTEAFF
TRBV5-1 CASSLSIDGGRGNEQFF
TRBV7-3 CASSLTTRGGNEQFF
TRBV12-3/TRBV12-4 CATPGLAGGRELFF
TRBV20-1 CSARVGAGAFVEQFF
TRBV10-3 CAIRRPSGRADEQFF
TRBV28 CASSRLGQGGFF
TRBV20-1 CSASRTSVEETQYF
TRBV5-1 CASAPSGSTQYF
TRBV28 CATLRTEAFF
TRBV2 CARGRGSSSYGYTF
TRBV5-1 CASSLYGEANTGELFF
TRBV5-1 CASSLRDYTSLSTDTQYF
TRBV28 CASSLFVTSGNEQFF
TRBV30 CAWNGAAAYEQYF
TRBV20-1 CSARDHNRSNQPQHF
TRBV20-1 CSARMSSVHNEQFF
TRBV5-1 CASSLVLLAGETPQETQYF
TRBV5-1 CASSFRLTGGNTGELFF
TRBV5-1 CASSFARDRGKSSKQYF
TRBV27 CASREAGSPGNTIYF
TRBV7-9 CASFEIYNEQFF
TRBV5-4 CASSWSRVSGELFF
TRBV3-1 CASRKTGGGNSPLHF
TRBV11-1 CASSFPPGQMSGATYNEQFF
TRBV29-1 CSVELTLRTLVTLDRGDSYEQYF
TRBV6-1 CASSEGSSYNEQFF
TRBV5-1 CASSFVGLLYEQYF
TRBV28 CASSSTPGSSYEQYF
TRBV12-3/TRBV12-4 CASSFVGQGAGGANVLTF
TRBV20-1 CSAPWPVTDTQYF
TRBV20-1 CSARERTGDISGANVLTF
TRBV12-3/TRBV12-4 CASSPGRLFQETQYF
TRBV28 CASSLLFTGGTSGANVLTF
TRBV14 CASSQILDTQYF
TRBV4-1 CASSQDWTSDTQYF
TRBV7-3 CASSLYPSGMVQLYNEQFF
TRBV24-1 CATSDLRGGLTDTQYF
TRBV28 CASSFLSLYGYTF
TRBV4-1 CASSQGAGTRNYNEQFF
TRBV28 CASSYRGPFYNSPLHF